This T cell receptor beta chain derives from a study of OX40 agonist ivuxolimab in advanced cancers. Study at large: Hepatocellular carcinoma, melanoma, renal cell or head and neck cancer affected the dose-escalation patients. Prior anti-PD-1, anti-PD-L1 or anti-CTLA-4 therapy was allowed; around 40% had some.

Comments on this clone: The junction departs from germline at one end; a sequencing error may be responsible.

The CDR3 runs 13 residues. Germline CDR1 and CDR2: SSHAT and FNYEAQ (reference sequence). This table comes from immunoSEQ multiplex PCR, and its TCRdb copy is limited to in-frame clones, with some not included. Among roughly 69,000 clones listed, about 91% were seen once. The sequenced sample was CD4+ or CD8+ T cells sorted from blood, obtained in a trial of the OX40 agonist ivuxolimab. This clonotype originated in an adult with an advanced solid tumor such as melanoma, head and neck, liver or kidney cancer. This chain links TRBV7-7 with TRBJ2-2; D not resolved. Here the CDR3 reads CASSFRPTGELFF. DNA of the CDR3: TGTGCTAGCAGTTTCCGACCGACCGGGGAGCTGTTTTTT.